This section outlines one TCR beta chain sequence together with its context. The antigen is unknown. Some clones are missing from TCRdb's copy, which holds only in-frame ones; the method was immunoSEQ multiplex PCR. This sample has roughly 2,900 clones, with about 23% found just once. The data originate from a study of T cells in localized non-small cell lung cancer. Study conclusions and caveats: Uninvolved adjacent lung showed higher T cell clonality than tumor.

The CDR3 is 13 residues long. Between the trimmed V and J ends, which lost 4 bases and 8 bases, there was a span of 17 bases. Per germline, CDR1 GTSNPN and CDR2 SVGIG (reference sequence). Source: lung tumor tissue, taken before any cancer treatment. The gene calls are TRBV30 and TRBJ1-2, with TRBD1 as a possible D gene (5 bases). The sequence was collected from a female donor older than 55 with stage III lung adenocarcinoma. CDR3 protein: CAWNPQTVEGYTF. The CDR3 DNA is TGTGCCTGGAACCCACAGACAGTGGAGGGCTACACCTTC.